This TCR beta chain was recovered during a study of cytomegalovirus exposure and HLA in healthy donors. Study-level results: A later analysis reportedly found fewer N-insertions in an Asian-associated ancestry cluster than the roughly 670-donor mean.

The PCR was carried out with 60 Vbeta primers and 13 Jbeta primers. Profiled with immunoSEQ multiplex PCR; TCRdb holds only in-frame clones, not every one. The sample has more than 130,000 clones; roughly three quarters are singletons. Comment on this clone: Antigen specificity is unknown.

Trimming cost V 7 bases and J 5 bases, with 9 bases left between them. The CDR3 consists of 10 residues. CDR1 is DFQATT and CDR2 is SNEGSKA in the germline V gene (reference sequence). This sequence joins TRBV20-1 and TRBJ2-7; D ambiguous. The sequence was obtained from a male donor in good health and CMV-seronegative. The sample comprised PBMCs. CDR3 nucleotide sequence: TGCAGTGGGGCCGGCGACGAGCAGTACTTC. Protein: CSGAGDEQYF.